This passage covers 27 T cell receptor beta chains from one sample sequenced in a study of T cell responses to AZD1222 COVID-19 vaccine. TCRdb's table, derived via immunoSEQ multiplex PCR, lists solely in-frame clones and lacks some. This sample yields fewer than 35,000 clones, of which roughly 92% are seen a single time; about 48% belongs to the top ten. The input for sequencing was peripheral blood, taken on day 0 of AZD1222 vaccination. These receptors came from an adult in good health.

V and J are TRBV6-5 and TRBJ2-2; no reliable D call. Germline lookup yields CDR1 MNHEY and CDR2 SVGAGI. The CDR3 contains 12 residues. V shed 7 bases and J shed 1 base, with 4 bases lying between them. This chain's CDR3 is CASTVNTGELFF. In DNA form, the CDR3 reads TGTGCCAGCACCGTGAACACCGGGGAGCTGTTTTTT.

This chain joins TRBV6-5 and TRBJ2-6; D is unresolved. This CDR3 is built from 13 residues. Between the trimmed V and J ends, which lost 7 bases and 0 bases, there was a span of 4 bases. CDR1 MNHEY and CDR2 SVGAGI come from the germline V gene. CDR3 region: CASKPSGANVLTF. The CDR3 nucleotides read TGTGCCAGCAAGCCCTCTGGGGCCAACGTCCTGACTTTC.

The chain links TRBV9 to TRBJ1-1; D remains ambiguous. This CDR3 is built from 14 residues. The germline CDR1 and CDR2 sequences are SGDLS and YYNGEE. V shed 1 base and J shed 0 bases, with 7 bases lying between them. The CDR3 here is CASSVNILNTEAFF. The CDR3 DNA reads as TGTGCCAGCAGCGTAAACATACTGAACACTGAAGCTTTCTTT.

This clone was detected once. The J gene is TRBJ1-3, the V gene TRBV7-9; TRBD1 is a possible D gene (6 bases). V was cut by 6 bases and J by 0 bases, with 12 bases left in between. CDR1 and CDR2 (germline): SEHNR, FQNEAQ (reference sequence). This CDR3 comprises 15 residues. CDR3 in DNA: TGTGCCAGCAGGGGAGACAGGAGCTCTGGAAACACCATATATTTT. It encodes CASRGDRSSGNTIYF.

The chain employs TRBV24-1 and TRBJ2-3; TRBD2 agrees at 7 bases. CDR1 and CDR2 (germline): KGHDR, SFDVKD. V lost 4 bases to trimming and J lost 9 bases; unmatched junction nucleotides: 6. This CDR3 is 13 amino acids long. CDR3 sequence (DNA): TGTGCCACCAGTGACACGGGGGGTGACACGCAGTATTTT. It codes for CATSDTGGDTQYF.

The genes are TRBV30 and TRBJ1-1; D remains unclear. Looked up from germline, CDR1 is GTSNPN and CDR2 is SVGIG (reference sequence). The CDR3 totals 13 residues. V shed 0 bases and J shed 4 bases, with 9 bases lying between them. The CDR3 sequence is CAWSVATSTEAFF. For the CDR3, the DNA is TGTGCCTGGAGTGTAGCGACTTCCACTGAAGCTTTCTTT.

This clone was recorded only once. Here the CDR3 DNA reads TGTGCCAGCAGCGTAGTAGAGAGGGGGCCATACAATGAGCAGTTCTTC. Its protein is CASSVVERGPYNEQFF. V usage is TRBV9 and J usage is TRBJ2-1; 7 bases align to TRBD1. Germline V gene lookup returns CDR1 SGDLS and CDR2 YYNGEE. The CDR3 totals 16 residues. V shed 0 bases and J 4 bases; nucleotides not matched to a gene: 7.

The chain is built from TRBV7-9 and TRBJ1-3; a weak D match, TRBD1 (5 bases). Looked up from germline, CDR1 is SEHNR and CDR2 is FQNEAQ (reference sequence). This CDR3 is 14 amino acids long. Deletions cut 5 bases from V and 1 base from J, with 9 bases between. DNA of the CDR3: TGTGCCAGCAGCATGAGGGGTTCTGGAAACACCATATATTTT. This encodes CASSMRGSGNTIYF. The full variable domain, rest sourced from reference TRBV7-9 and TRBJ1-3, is DTGVSQNPRHKITKRGQNVTFRCDPISEHNRLYWYRQTLGQGPEFLTYFQNEAQLEKSRLLSDRFSAERPKGSFSTLEIQRTEQGDSAMYLCASSMRGSGNTIYFGEGSWLTVV.

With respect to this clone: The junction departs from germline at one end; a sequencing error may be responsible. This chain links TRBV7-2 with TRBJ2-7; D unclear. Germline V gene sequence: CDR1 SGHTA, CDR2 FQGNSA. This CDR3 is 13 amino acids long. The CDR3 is CASSPSPSRTPDF. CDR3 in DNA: TGTGCCAGCAGCCCGAGCCCTTCCCGGACCCCCGACTTC.

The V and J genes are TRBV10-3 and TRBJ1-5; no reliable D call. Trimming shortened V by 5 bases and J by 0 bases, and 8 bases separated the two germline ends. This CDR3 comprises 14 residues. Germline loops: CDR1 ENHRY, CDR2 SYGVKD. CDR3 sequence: CAISSDSSNQPQHF. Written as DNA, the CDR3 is TGTGCCATCAGTTCAGACTCTAGCAATCAGCCCCAGCATTTT.

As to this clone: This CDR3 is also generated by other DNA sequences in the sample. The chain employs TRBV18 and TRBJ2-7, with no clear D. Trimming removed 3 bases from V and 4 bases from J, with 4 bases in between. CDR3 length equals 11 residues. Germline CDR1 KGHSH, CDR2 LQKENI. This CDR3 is CASSPRYEQYF. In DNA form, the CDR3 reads TGTGCCAGCTCACCCAGATACGAGCAGTACTTC.

The CDR3 is CAWSKTGTGVVSSPLHF. For the CDR3, the DNA is TGTGCCTGGAGTAAAACCGGGACAGGGGTAGTTAGCTCACCCCTCCACTTT. The V gene is TRBV30, the J gene TRBJ1-6, with 10 bases aligning to TRBD1. Germline V gene data show CDR1 as GTSNPN and CDR2 as SVGIG (reference sequence). The CDR3 is 17 amino acids. After removal of 2 bases from V and 10 bases from J, the junction contained 14 bases not matched to a gene.

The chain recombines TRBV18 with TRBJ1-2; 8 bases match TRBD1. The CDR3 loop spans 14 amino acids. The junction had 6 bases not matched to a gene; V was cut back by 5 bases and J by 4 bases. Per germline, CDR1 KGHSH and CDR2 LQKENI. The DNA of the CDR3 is TGTGCCAGCTCAGTTGGACAGGGCAGCTATGGCTACACCTTC. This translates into CASSVGQGSYGYTF.

The CDR3 is CASSLEGVRGHEQYF. CDR3 sequence (DNA): TGTGCCAGCAGTTTGGAGGGCGTAAGGGGTCACGAGCAGTACTTC. The chain has TRBV27 and TRBJ2-7, with D possibly TRBD2 on 6 matching bases. V was clipped by 3 bases and J by 5 bases, with 17 bases between them. This CDR3 spans 15 amino acids. Germline CDR1 and CDR2: MNHEY and SMNVEV (reference sequence).

CDR3 in DNA: TGTGCCAGCAGCCAAGATGTAAGGATAGGTAGGATCTCTGGAAACACCATATATTTT. Encoded protein: CASSQDVRIGRISGNTIYF. The chain recombines TRBV4-2 with TRBJ1-3; D not certain. Germline CDR1 LGHNA, CDR2 YNFKEQ. The length of the CDR3 is 19 residues. V lost 0 bases and J lost 0, with 18 bases in between.

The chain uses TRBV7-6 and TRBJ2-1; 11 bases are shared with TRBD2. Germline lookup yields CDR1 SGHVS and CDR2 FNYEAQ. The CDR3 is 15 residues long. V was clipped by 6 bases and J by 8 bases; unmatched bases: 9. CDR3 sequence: CASSLLAGGHDEQFF. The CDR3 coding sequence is TGTGCCAGCAGTCTTTTAGCGGGGGGGCACGATGAGCAGTTCTTC. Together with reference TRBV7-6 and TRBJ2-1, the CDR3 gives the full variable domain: GAGVSQSPRYKVTKRGQDVALRCDPISGHVSLYWYRQALGQGPEFLTYFNYEAQQDKSGLPNDRFSAERPEGSISTLTIQRTEQRDSAMYRCASSLLAGGHDEQFFGPGTRLTVL.

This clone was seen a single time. CDR3 sequence reads: CAWSVVVAGIQGDTQYF. DNA for the CDR3: TGTGCCTGGAGTGTAGTTGTAGCGGGGATCCAGGGGGATACGCAGTATTTT. The chain joins TRBV30 to TRBJ2-3; 8 nucleotides agree with TRBD2. The germline CDR1 and CDR2 sequences are GTSNPN and SVGIG (reference sequence). CDR3 length: 17 residues. J gave up 6 bases and V 0 bases, and 14 bases lay outside the gene matches. Using reference TRBV30 and TRBJ2-3 for the parts outside the CDR3, the full variable domain is SQTIHQWPATLVQPVGSPLSLECTVEGTSNPNLYWYRQAAGRGLQLLFYSVGIGQISSEVPQNLSASRPQDRQFILSSKKLLLSDSGFYLCAWSVVVAGIQGDTQYFGPGTRLTVL.

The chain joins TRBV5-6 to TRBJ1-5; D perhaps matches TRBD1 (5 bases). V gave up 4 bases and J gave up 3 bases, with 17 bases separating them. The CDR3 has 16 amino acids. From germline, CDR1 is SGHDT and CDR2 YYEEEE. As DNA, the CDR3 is TGTGCCAGCAGCGTTTCCGGGGGGATTAACAATCAGCCCCAGCATTTT. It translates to CASSVSGGINNQPQHF.

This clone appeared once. The CDR3 nucleotides read TGTGCCAGCAGCCAATGGCAGGGGGCGTGGGCTTTCTTT. Encoded protein: CASSQWQGAWAFF. J is TRBJ1-1 and V is TRBV16, with 8 bases matching TRBD1. V lost 1 base, J lost 11 bases, and 6 bases stayed unmatched. In germline, CDR1 is KGHSY, CDR2 FQNENV. This CDR3 contains 13 residues.

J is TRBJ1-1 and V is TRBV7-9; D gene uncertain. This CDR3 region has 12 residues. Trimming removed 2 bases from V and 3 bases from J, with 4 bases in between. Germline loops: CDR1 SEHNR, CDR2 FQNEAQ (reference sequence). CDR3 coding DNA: TGTGCCAGCAGCTTATCTTACACTGAAGCTTTCTTT. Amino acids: CASSLSYTEAFF.

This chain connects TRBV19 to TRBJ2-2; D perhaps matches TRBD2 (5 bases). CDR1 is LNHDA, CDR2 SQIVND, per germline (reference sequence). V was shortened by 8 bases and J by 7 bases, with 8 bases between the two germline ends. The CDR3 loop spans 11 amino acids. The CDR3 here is CASADFGELFF. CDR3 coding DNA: TGTGCCAGTGCGGACTTCGGGGAGCTGTTTTTT.

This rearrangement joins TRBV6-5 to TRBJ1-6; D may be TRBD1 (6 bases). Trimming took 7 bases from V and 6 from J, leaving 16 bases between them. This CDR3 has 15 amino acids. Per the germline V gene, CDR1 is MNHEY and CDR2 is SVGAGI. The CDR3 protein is CASTLDRSSNSPLHF. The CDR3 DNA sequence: TGTGCCAGCACCCTCGACAGGAGCTCTAATTCACCCCTCCACTTT.

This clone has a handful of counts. The CDR3 nucleotides read TGTGCCAGCAGTCCTATTACACTAGCGGGGGGACCCTCCTACGAGCAGTACTTC. Translating it yields CASSPITLAGGPSYEQYF. The chain is built from TRBV2 and TRBJ2-7, with 12 bases that match TRBD2. V dropped 5 bases and J dropped 0; count of bases not matched to a gene: 11. In germline, CDR1 is SNHLY, CDR2 FYNNEI. This CDR3 spans 18 amino acids.

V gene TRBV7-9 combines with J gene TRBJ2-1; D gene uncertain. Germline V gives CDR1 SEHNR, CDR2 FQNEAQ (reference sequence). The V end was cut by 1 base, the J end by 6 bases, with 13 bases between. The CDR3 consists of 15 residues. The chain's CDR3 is CASSLGDPPRNEQFF. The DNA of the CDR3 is TGTGCCAGCAGCTTAGGGGATCCCCCTCGCAATGAGCAGTTCTTC.

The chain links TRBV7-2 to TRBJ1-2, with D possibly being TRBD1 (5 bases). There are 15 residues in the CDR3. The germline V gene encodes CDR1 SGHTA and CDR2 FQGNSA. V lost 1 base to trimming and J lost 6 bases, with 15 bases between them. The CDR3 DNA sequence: TGTGCCAGCAGCTTAGAGTACTGGGGGGACGATGGCTACACCTTC. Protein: CASSLEYWGDDGYTF.

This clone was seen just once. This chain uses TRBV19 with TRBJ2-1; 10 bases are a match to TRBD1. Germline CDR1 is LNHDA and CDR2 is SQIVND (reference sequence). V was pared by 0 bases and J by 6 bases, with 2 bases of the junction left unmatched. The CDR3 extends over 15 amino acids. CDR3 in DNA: TGTGCCAGTAGTATAGAACGGACAGGGGGCAATGAGCAGTTCTTC. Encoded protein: CASSIERTGGNEQFF.

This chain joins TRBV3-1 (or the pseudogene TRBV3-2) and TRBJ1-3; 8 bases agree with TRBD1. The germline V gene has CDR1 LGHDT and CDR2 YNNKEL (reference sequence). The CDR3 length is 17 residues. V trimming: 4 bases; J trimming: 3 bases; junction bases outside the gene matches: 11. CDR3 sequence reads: CASSPFSGQGGGNTIYF. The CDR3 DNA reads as TGTGCCAGCAGCCCGTTCAGTGGACAGGGAGGTGGAAACACCATATATTTT.